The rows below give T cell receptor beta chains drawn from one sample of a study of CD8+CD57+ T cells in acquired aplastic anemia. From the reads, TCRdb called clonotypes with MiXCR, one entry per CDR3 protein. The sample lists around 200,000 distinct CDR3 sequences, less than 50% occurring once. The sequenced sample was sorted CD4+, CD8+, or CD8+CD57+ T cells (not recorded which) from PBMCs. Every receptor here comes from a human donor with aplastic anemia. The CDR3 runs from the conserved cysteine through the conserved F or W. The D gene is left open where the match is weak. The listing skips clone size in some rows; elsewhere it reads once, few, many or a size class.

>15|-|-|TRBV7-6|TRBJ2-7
TGTGCCAGCAGCTTAGTTGACTTGGGTGAGACCGAGCAGTACTTC
CASSLVDLGETEQYF
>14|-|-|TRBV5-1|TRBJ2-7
TGTGCCAGCAGCCTTAGGACAGCCCCCTACGAGCAGTACTTC
CASSLRTAPYEQYF
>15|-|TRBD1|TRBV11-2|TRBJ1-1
TGTGCCAGCAGCTTCTCCCGGGACAGGGTCACTGAAGCTTTCTTT
CASSFSRDRVTEAFF
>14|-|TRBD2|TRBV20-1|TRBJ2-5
TGCAGTGCAACGCCCGGGAGGGTTGGAGAGACCCAGTACTTC
CSATPGRVGETQYF
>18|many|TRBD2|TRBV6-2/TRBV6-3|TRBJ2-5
TGTGCCAGCAGTTACGACGGACTAGCGGGGGCTACACAAGAGACCCAGTACTTC
CASSYDGLAGATQETQYF
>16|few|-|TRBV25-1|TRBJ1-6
TGTGCCAGCAGTGCCAACACAGCGGGCGGCCATTCACCCCTCCACTTT
CASSANTAGGHSPLHF
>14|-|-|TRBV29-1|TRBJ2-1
TGCAGCGCCGGAGTTGGGAGCTCCTACAATGAGCAGTTCTTC
CSAGVGSSYNEQFF
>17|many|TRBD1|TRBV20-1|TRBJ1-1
TGCAGTGCTAGAGATAGGAGGTCGGGGACAGGGTTGACTGAAGCTTTCTTT
CSARDRRSGTGLTEAFF
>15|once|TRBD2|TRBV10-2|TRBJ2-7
TGCGCCAGCAGTGACTCCGGACTAGCCTCCTACGAGCAGTACTTC
CASSDSGLASYEQYF
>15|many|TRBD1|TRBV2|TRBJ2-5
TGTGCCAGCAGTGAAGCGCTTGGGGGGACAGGAGCCCAGTACTTC
CASSEALGGTGAQYF
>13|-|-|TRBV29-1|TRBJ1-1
TGCAGCGTTGGTCAGGGCCCTAACACTGAAGCTTTCTTT
CSVGQGPNTEAFF
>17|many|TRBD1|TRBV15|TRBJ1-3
TGTGCCACCAGCAAAGACAGGGTCTTGGGTAGTGGAAACACCATATATTTT
CATSKDRVLGSGNTIYF
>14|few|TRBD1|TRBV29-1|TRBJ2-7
TGCAGCGTTGACCCAGGAGGGACAGGGGACGAGCAGTACTTT
CSVDPGGTGDEQYF
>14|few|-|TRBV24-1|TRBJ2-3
TGTGCCACCGGGGGTGACGTTTCCACAGATACGCAGTATTTT
CATGGDVSTDTQYF
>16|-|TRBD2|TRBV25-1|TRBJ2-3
TGTGCCAGCAGCCCCAGCGGGACTAGCGGGACCTATACGCAGTATTTT
CASSPSGTSGTYTQYF
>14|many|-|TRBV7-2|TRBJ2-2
TGTGCCAGCAGCTTAAAGGGCGGCACCGGGGAGCTGTTTTTT
CASSLKGGTGELFF
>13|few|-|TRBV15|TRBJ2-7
TGTGCCACCAGCAGAGACAGGGGCCTCGAGCAGTACTTC
CATSRDRGLEQYF
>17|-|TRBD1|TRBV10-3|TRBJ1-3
TGTGCCATCAGTGAAGCTAGGACAGGGGAGTGGGGAAACACCATATATTTT
CAISEARTGEWGNTIYF
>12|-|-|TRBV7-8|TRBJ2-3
TGTGCCAGCAGCTATCCCCCATCCACGCAGTATTTT
CASSYPPSTQYF
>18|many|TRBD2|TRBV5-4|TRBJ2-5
TGTGCCAGCAGCTTGGGGGGACTAGCGGGGGGTGCATCTGAGACCCAGTACTTC
CASSLGGLAGGASETQYF
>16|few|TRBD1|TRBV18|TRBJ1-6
TGTGCCAGCTCACCAACCCAGGGGGCTAATAATTCACCCCTCCACTTT
CASSPTQGANNSPLHF
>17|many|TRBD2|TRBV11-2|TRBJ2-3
TGTGCCAGCAGCTTGCAACTCAGCGGGGAAAGCACAGATACGCAGTATTTT
CASSLQLSGESTDTQYF
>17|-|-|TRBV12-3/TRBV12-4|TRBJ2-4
TGTGCCAGCAGTTTAAGTGCTGCAGGCCGTTCCAAAAACATTCAGTACTTC
CASSLSAAGRSKNIQYF
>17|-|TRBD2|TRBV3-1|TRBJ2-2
TGTGCCAGCAGCCTGCCTACTAGCGGGGGAACGACCGGGGAGCTGTTTTTT
CASSLPTSGGTTGELFF
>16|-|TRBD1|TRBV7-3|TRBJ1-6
TGTGCCAGCAGCCCCAAAACGACAGGGCCTGATTCACCCCTCCACTTT
CASSPKTTGPDSPLHF
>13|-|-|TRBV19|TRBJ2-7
TGTGCCAGTAGTATTGCGGGGAGTGGCGAGCAGTACTTC
CASSIAGSGEQYF
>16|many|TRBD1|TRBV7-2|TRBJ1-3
TGTGCCAGCAGCCGGACAGGGGCCTTCTCTGGAAACACCATATATTTT
CASSRTGAFSGNTIYF
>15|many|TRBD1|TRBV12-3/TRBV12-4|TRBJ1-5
TGTGCCAGCAGCTCCGGGACAGGAGCCAATCAGCCCCAGCATTTT
CASSSGTGANQPQHF
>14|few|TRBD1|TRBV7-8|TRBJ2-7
TGTGCCAGCAGTTTAAGACAGGGACGTTACGAGCAGTACTTC
CASSLRQGRYEQYF
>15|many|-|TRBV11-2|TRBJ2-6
TGTGCCAGCAGCTTAGAAAGGGGCAGGGCCAACGTCCTGACTTTC
CASSLERGRANVLTF
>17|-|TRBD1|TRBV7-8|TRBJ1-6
TGTGCCAGCAGCGCCCGGGACAGCACCTTTTATAATTCACCCCTCCACTTT
CASSARDSTFYNSPLHF
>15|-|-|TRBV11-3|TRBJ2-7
TGTGCCAGCAAGGCAGTGGGGGCCTCCACCTACGAGCAGTACTTC
CASKAVGASTYEQYF
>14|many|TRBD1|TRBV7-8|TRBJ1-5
TGTGCCAGCAGCGCAATACAGGGGGGTCAGCCCCAGCATTTT
CASSAIQGGQPQHF